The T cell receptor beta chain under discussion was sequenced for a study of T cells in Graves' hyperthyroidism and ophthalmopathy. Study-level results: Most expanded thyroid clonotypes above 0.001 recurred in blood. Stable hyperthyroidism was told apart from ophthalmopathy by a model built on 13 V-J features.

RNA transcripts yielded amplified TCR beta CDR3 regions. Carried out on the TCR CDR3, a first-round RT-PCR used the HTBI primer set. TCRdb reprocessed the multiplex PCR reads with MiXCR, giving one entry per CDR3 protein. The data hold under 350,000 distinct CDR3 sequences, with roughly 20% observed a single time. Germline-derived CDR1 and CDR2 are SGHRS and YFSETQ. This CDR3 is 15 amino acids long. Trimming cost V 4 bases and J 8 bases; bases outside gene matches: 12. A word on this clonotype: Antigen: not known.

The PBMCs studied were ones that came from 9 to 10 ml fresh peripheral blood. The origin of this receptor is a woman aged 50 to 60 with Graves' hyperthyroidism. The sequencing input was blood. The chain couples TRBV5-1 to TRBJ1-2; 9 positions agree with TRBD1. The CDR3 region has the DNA TGCGCCAGCAGCACGTCCGGGACAGGGCTCTTCGGCTACACCTTC. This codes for CASSTSGTGLFGYTF.